This paragraph covers one T cell receptor (beta chain) sequence. Its target is unknown. The ends lost 3 bases at V and 3 bases at J; junction bases unmatched: 4. Germline V gene sequence: CDR1 SGHVS, CDR2 FQNEAQ. The CDR3 covers 14 residues. PCR employed 60 Vbeta and 13 Jbeta primers. The repertoire was sequenced with immunoSEQ multiplex PCR; TCRdb's copy has only in-frame clones and lacks some. The table has some 150,000 clones, about 79% seen once. This entry comes from a study of cytomegalovirus exposure and HLA in healthy donors. Findings and limits, study-wide: One variant, a missense change in DCLRE1C, was linked in a later analysis to TCR beta V- and J-gene trimming. With DRB1 most and HLA-C fewest, TCR association rates differed between HLA loci in a later analysis. Among the most significant clusters, several appeared linked to common viral pathogens in a later analysis.

The TCR comes from a middle-aged man in good health and CMV-seropositive. The rearrangement joins TRBV7-8 to TRBJ2-5; the match to TRBD1 covers 7 bases. Sequencing used PBMCs. Written as DNA, the CDR3 is TGTGCCAGCAGCTTCGTAGGGGGCGAAGAGACCCAGTACTTC. It codes for CASSFVGGEETQYF.